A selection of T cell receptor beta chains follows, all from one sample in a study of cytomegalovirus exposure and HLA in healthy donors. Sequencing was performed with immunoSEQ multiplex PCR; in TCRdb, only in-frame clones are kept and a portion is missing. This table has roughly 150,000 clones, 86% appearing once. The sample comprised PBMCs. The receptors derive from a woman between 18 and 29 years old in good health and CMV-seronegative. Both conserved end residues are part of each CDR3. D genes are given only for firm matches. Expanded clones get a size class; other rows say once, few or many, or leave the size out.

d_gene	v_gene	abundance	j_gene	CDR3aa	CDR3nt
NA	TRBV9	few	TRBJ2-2	CASSLFSDTGELFF	TGTGCCAGCAGCCTCTTTTCGGACACCGGGGAGCTGTTTTTT
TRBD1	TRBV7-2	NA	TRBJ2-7	CASSVSTGTGFHEQYF	TGTGCCAGCAGCGTTTCAACCGGGACAGGGTTCCACGAGCAGTACTTC
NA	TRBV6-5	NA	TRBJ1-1	CASSFGGGRNTEAFF	TGTGCCAGCAGTTTCGGGGGGGGGAGGAACACTGAAGCTTTCTTT
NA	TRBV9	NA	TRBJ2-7	CASSPRGANAYEQYF	TGTGCCAGCAGCCCCCGTGGGGCCAACGCCTACGAGCAGTACTTC
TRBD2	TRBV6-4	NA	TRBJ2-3	CASAPTSGSPDTQYF	TGTGCCAGCGCCCCGACTAGCGGGAGCCCAGATACGCAGTATTTT
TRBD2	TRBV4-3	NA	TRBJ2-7	CASSQDLSGGSYEQYF	TGCGCCAGCAGCCAAGACCTCTCGGGGGGCTCCTACGAGCAGTACTTC
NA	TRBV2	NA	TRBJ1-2	CASSPVEINYGYTF	TGTGCCAGCAGTCCGGTCGAGATTAACTATGGCTACACCTTC
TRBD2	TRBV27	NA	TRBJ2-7	CASSPGLAAPGKNEQYF	TGTGCCAGCAGCCCGGGACTAGCGGCCCCGGGGAAGAACGAGCAGTACTTC
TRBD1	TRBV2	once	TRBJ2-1	CASRRTGEGGEQFF	TGTGCCAGCAGACGGACAGGGGAAGGAGGTGAGCAGTTCTTC
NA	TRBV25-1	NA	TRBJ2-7	CASSESPPPTGTYEQYF	TGTGCCAGCAGTGAATCCCCACCTCCGACAGGAACCTACGAGCAGTACTTC
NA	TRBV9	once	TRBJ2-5	CASSVGEETQYF	TGTGCCAGCAGCGTCGGAGAGGAGACCCAGTACTTC
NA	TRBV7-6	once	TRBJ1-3	CASSAHLTGNTIYF	TGTGCCAGCAGCGCCCACTTGACAGGAAACACCATATATTTT
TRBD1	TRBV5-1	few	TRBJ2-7	CASSLGSSQGGSYEQYF	TGCGCCAGCAGCTTGGGGAGTTCACAGGGGGGATCCTACGAGCAGTACTTC
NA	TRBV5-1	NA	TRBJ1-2	CASSPAGTNRGYTF	TGCGCCAGCAGCCCGGCGGGAACAAATCGTGGCTACACCTTC
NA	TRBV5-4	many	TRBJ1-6	CASSLRLNRNSPLHF	TGTGCCAGCAGCTTGCGACTCAACAGGAATTCACCCCTCCACTTT
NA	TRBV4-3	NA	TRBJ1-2	CASSHRTLGSDGYTF	TGCGCCAGCAGCCATCGAACCCTAGGATCGGATGGCTACACCTTC
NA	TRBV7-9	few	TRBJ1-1	CASSLGTKEAFF	TGTGCCAGCAGCTTGGGGACAAAGGAAGCTTTCTTT
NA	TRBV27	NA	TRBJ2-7	CASSHSLSGPSGYEQYF	TGTGCCAGCAGTCACTCGCTATCGGGTCCCTCGGGCTACGAGCAGTACTTC
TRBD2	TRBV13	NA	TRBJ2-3	CASSLVGLAGSTDTQYF	TGTGCCAGCAGCCTAGTGGGACTAGCGGGGAGCACAGATACGCAGTATTTT
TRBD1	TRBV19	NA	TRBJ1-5	CASSIDREEPQHF	TGTGCCAGTAGTATCGACAGGGAAGAGCCCCAGCATTTT
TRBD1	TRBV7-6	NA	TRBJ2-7	CASSPQGAVGEQYF	TGTGCCAGCAGCCCCCAGGGGGCGGTGGGCGAGCAGTACTTC
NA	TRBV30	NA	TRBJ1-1	CAWRSGNTEAFF	TGTGCCTGGAGGTCAGGGAACACTGAAGCTTTCTTT
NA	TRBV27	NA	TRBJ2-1	CASSWGADKGQFF	TGTGCCAGCTCATGGGGAGCAGATAAGGGGCAGTTCTTC
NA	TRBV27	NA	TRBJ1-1	CASQLIRTDTEAFF	TGTGCCAGCCAGTTGATTAGGACAGACACTGAAGCTTTCTTT
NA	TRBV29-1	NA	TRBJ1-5	CSAGLSNQPQHF	TGCAGCGCCGGGTTGAGCAATCAGCCCCAGCATTTT
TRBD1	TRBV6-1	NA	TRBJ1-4	CASSLQGATNEKLFF	TGTGCCAGCAGTCTACAGGGGGCAACTAATGAAAAACTGTTTTTT
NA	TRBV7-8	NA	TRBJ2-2	CASSLRQGGAAGELFF	TGTGCCAGCAGCCTCAGACAGGGCGGGGCCGCCGGGGAGCTGTTTTTT
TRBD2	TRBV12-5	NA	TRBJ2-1	CASGLVVGAGANEQFF	TGTGCTAGTGGTTTGGTCGTTGGAGCGGGAGCAAATGAGCAGTTCTTC
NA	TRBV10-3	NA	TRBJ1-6	CAISGAINSPLHF	TGTGCCATCAGTGGGGCTATTAATTCACCCCTCCACTTT
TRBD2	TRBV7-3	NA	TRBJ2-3	CASSLNGGARDTQYF	TGTGCCAGCAGCTTAAACGGGGGGGCCAGAGATACGCAGTATTTT
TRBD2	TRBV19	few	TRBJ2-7	CASSVLLAGEQYF	TGTGCCAGTAGTGTACTTCTAGCGGGCGAGCAGTACTTC
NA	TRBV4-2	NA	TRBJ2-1	CASSPGMREQFF	TGTGCCAGCAGCCCAGGTATGCGTGAGCAGTTCTTC
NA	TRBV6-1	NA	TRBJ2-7	CASMGLVEQYF	TGTGCCAGCATGGGGCTTGTCGAGCAGTACTTC
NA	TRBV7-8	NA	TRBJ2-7	CASSSSAPKSYEQYF	TGTGCCAGCAGCTCCTCCGCGCCTAAATCCTACGAGCAGTACTTC
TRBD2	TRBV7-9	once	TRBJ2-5	CASSLAGWAGGPGETQYF	TGTGCCAGCAGCTTAGCTGGTTGGGCGGGAGGGCCCGGAGAGACCCAGTACTTC
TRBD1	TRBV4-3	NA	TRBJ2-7	CASSQDKDRGDEQYF	TGCGCCAGCAGCCAAGATAAGGACAGGGGAGACGAGCAGTACTTC
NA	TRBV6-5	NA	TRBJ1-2	CASSYSPRGLEGYTF	TGTGCCAGCAGTTACTCGCCTCGCGGGTTAGAAGGCTACACCTTC
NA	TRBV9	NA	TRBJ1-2	CASSKQEFYGYTF	TGTGCCAGCTCAAAACAGGAGTTCTATGGCTACACCTTC
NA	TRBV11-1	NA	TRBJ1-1	CASSTRTLTGQNTEAFF	TGTGCCAGCAGCACTCGCACCCTGACAGGACAGAACACTGAAGCTTTCTTT
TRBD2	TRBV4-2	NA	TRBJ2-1	CASSQGGRKNEQFF	TGTGCCAGCAGCCAGGGAGGGCGTAAGAATGAGCAGTTCTTC
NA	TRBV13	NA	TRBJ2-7	CASSAPTGNSYEQYF	TGTGCCAGCAGCGCGCCTACAGGGAATTCCTACGAGCAGTACTTC
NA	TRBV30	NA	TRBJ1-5	CAWRSGGGYSNQPQHF	TGTGCCTGGAGATCCGGTGGAGGATATAGCAATCAGCCCCAGCATTTT
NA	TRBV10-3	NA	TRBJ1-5	CAISGGDQPQHF	TGTGCCATCAGCGGGGGGGATCAGCCCCAGCATTTT
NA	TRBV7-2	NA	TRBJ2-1	CASSQTRVAAQFF	TGTGCCAGCAGCCAAACTAGGGTAGCGGCCCAGTTCTTC
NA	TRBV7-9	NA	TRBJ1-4	CASAIRGEKLFF	TGTGCCAGCGCCATTCGGGGGGAAAAACTGTTTTTT
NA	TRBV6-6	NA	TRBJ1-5	CASGADNQPQHF	TGTGCCAGCGGGGCGGATAATCAGCCCCAGCATTTT
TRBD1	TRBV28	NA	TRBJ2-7	CASSPDGTGQQYF	TGTGCCAGCAGTCCCGATGGGACAGGGCAGCAGTACTTC
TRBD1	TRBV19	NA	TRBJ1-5	CASSVPGQGVLSPPQHF	TGTGCCAGTAGTGTCCCGGGACAGGGAGTCCTGTCCCCGCCCCAGCATTTT